A selection of T cell receptor beta chains follows, all from one sample in a study of blood T cell repertoires in COVID-19. The repertoire was sequenced with immunoSEQ multiplex PCR; TCRdb's copy has only in-frame clones and lacks some. This sample yields around 210,000 clones, of which less than 85% are seen a single time; roughly 7% belongs to the top ten. Sequenced input: peripheral blood. The receptor source for this set is a woman of 80 years or more with COVID-19, enrolled during active disease. The CDR3 runs from the conserved cysteine through the conserved F or W. The D gene is left open where the match is weak. The size of a clone is reported for some rows only, either as once, few or many, or as a class for expanded clones.

TRBV19	.	.	TRBJ2-1	TGTGCCAGTAAAGAGAGATCCTACAATGAGCAGTTCTTC	CASKERSYNEQFF
TRBV11-1	.	.	TRBJ1-2	TGTGCCAGCAGCCTTATGGCGACTTCAGAACGGGGCTACACCTTC	CASSLMATSERGYTF
TRBV28	.	TRBD1	TRBJ2-2	TGTGCCAGCAGTTTACCAGGGGGATCCGGGGAGCTGTTTTTT	CASSLPGGSGELFF
TRBV9	.	TRBD2	TRBJ2-5	TGTGCCAGCAGCGTAGGGACTAGCCGGGAGACCCAGTACTTC	CASSVGTSRETQYF
TRBV7-9	.	.	TRBJ1-4	TGTGCCAGCAGCTTAGAGTCGGGACAAATCCGAAAACTGTTTTTT	CASSLESGQIRKLFF
TRBV9	.	.	TRBJ1-5	TGTGCCAGCAGCGTCTCCGCGAATCAGCCCCAGCATTTT	CASSVSANQPQHF
TRBV6-1	.	.	TRBJ1-6	TGTGCCAGTAGTGGCCAGGGCCTCATCACTTCTAATTCACCCCTCCACTTT	CASSGQGLITSNSPLHF
TRBV7-8	few	.	TRBJ1-4	TGTGCCAGCAGCAGAACCAGGGTGGGCGTTGGTGAAAAACTGTTTTTT	CASSRTRVGVGEKLFF
TRBV5-1	.	.	TRBJ2-5	TGCGCCAGCAGCCCGGGAAGAGACGGGACCCAGTACTTC	CASSPGRDGTQYF
TRBV27	few	.	TRBJ1-1	TGTGCCACCTGGACAGTTAACACTGAAGCTTTCTTT	CATWTVNTEAFF
TRBV5-4	few	.	TRBJ1-1	TGTGCCAGCAGCCGGGGTGCGGCCGAAGCTTTCTTT	CASSRGAAEAFF
TRBV19	.	TRBD2	TRBJ2-1	TGTGCCAGTAGTTCCCGGGAAGCGGGATACAATGAGCAGTTCTTC	CASSSREAGYNEQFF
TRBV27	.	.	TRBJ2-3	TGTGCCAGCAGTGGCAGGATGCTCACAGATACGCAGTATTTT	CASSGRMLTDTQYF
TRBV7-3	.	TRBD1	TRBJ2-5	TGTGCCAGCAGTGTTGGGACAGGGGTAGAGACCCAGTACTTC	CASSVGTGVETQYF
TRBV6-5	once	TRBD1	TRBJ1-1	TGTGCCAGCAGTTCCAACCGGGACAGGGAAGCTTTCTTT	CASSSNRDREAFF
TRBV3-1/TRBV3-2	.	.	TRBJ2-7	TGTGCCACCTCTAGTGTCGGCGAGCAGTACTTC	CATSSVGEQYF
TRBV7-9	.	.	TRBJ2-3	TGTGCCAGCAGCTTGGGACGGGGCGGGGACACAGATACGCAGTATTTT	CASSLGRGGDTDTQYF
TRBV5-1	few	.	TRBJ1-1	TGCGCCAGCAGCCGTGGGGAGGGTTTAGGCACTGAAGCTTTCTTT	CASSRGEGLGTEAFF
TRBV6-4	.	TRBD2	TRBJ2-1	TGTGCCAGCAGTGGCGTAGCGGGAGACCCCTACAATGAGCAGTTCTTC	CASSGVAGDPYNEQFF
TRBV7-6	.	.	TRBJ1-4	TGTGCCAGCAGCCCAGAGACAGGCCCAACTAATGAAAAACTGTTTTTT	CASSPETGPTNEKLFF
TRBV5-1	.	.	TRBJ1-4	TGCGCCAGCAGGTCCCAGCAGGGTTTCACTAATGAAAAACTGTTTTTT	CASRSQQGFTNEKLFF
TRBV7-9	.	TRBD1	TRBJ1-1	TGTGCCAGTCGAGGCACAGGGGCGAACACTGAAGCTTTCTTT	CASRGTGANTEAFF
TRBV7-3	.	TRBD1	TRBJ2-1	TGTGCCAGCAGCTTGGACAGGGGACACAATGAGCAGTTCTTC	CASSLDRGHNEQFF
TRBV5-1	few	TRBD1	TRBJ1-3	TGCGCCAGCGGGACAGGGGGCCTCCACTCTGGAAACACCATATATTTT	CASGTGGLHSGNTIYF
TRBV2	.	.	TRBJ2-7	TGTGCCAGCAGTGAGACTGAACCCTACGAGCAGTACTTC	CASSETEPYEQYF
TRBV4-1	.	.	TRBJ2-1	TGCGCCAGCAGCCAAGGTAACTACTACTCCTACAATGAGCAGTTCTTC	CASSQGNYYSYNEQFF
TRBV5-6	.	.	TRBJ1-1	TGTGCCAGCAGCTCGGTCAAACAGGGAGGGGTGACTGAAGCTTTCTTT	CASSSVKQGGVTEAFF
TRBV2	once	TRBD1	TRBJ2-1	TGTGCCAGCAGGTCGACAGGGATTCTCGGCGGGGAGCAGTTCTTC	CASRSTGILGGEQFF
TRBV10-2	once	TRBD1	TRBJ1-1	TGCGCCAGCAGTGAGTGGGACAGGGAGGTCACTGAAGCTTTCTTT	CASSEWDREVTEAFF
TRBV15	.	.	TRBJ2-4	TGTGCCACCAGCAGAGATGTGCGGGACATTCAGTACTTC	CATSRDVRDIQYF
TRBV29-1	.	.	TRBJ1-1	TGCAGCGTTCGCGGGGGACACGCCGTCGCTGAAGCTTTCTTT	CSVRGGHAVAEAFF
TRBV5-1	.	TRBD2	TRBJ2-1	TGCGCCAGCAGCTTAAAAGCGGGACCCGGTCTATACAATGAGCAGTTCTTC	CASSLKAGPGLYNEQFF
TRBV2	.	TRBD1	TRBJ1-2	TGTGCCAGCAGTGAGATTACAGGGGGTTATGGCTACACCTTC	CASSEITGGYGYTF
TRBV7-7	.	TRBD1	TRBJ2-5	TGTGCTAGCAGCCGGGGACAGGGGTCGTGGGAGACCCAGTACTTC	CASSRGQGSWETQYF
TRBV21-1	.	.	TRBJ2-7	TGTGCCAGCGAGGACAGGGAAAGGTACGAGCAGTACTTC	CASEDRERYEQYF
TRBV20-1	.	.	TRBJ2-3	TGCAGTGCTAGAAAGCTAGATACGCAGTATTTT	CSARKLDTQYF